The clone carrying this T cell receptor beta chain appeared many times. Its antigen is currently unknown. This record belongs to a study of T-cell reconstitution after alpha-beta-depleted transplantation in children. The study, taken as a whole, reports: Some patients' high day-60 TCRbeta diversity was traced to surviving recipient T cells and thymic progenitors. The study reportedly traced alpha-beta T cells about two months after transplant to several hundred expanded graft clones. T cells produced anew were the main source of T-cell counts and diversity one year after transplant.

Unique molecular identifiers were incorporated when the TCRbeta library was constructed. Each CDR3 protein gets one entry after TCRdb re-called the PCR reads with MiXCR. Of about 980,000 distinct CDR3 sequences in the sample, roughly 29% were seen once. Trimming cost V 3 bases and J 1 base, with 10 bases left between them. The CDR3 is 15 residues long. The TCR comes from a boy in the first two years of life who had a stem cell transplant for SCID, so the T cells may come from the graft donor. The sample here was PBMCs, mostly from graft donor cells, taken 360 days after TCRalphabeta/CD19-depleted stem cell transplant. The rearrangement joins TRBV12-3 or TRBV12-4 to TRBJ2-4; D may be TRBD2 (6 bases). This CDR3 reads CASSLDAGAKNIQYF. The CDR3 DNA reads TGTGCCAGCAGTTTGGATGCGGGGGCCAAAAACATTCAGTACTTC.